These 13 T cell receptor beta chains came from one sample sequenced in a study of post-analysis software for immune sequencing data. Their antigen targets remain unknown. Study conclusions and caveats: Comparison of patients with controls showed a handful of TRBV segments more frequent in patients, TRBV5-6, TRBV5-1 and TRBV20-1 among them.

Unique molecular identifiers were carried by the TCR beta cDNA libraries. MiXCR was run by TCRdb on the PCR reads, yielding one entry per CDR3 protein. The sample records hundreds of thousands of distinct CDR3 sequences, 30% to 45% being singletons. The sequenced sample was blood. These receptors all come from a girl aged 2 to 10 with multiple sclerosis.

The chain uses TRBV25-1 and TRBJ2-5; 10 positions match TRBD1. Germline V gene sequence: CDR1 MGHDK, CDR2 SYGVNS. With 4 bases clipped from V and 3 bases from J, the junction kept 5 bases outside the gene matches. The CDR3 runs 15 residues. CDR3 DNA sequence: TGTGCCAGCAGTGGGACCGGGACAGGGGAAGAGACCCAGTACTTC. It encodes CASSGTGTGEETQYF. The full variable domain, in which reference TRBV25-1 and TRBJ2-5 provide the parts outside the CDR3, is EADIYQTPRYLVIGTGKKITLECSQTMGHDKMYWYQQDPGMELHLIHYSYGVNSTEKGDLSSESTVSRIRTEHFPLTLESARPSHTSQYLCASSGTGTGEETQYFGPGTRLLVL.

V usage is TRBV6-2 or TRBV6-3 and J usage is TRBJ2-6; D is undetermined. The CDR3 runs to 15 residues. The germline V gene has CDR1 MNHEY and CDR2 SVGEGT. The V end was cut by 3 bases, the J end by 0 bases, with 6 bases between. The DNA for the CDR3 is TGTGCCAGCAGTTATCCGAGCTCTGGGGCCAACGTCCTGACTTTC. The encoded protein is CASSYPSSGANVLTF.

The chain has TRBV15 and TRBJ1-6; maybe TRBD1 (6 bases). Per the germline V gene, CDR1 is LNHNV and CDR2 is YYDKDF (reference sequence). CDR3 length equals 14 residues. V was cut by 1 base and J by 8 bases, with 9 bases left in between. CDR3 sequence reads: CATSRGQGYSPLHF. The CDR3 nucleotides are TGTGCCACCAGCAGAGGGCAGGGGTATTCACCCCTCCACTTT.

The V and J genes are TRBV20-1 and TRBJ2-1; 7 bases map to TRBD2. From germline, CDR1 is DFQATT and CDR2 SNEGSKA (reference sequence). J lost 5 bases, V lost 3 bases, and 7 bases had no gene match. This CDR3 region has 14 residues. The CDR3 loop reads CSASRGRRNNEQFF. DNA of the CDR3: TGCAGTGCTAGCCGCGGGAGACGGAACAATGAGCAGTTCTTC.

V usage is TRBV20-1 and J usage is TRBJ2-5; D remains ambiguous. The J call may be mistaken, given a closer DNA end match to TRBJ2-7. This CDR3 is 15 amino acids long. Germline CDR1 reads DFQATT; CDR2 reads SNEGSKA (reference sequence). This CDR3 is CSTIHPGALSNEQYF. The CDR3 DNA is TGCAGCACCATACACCCGGGTGCGCTAAGCAACGAGCAGTACTTC.

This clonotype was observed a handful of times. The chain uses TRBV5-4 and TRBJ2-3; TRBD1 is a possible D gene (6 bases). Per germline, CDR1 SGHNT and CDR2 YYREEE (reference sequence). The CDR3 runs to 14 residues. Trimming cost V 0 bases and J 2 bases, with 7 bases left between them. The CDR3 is CASSLGQDTDTQYF. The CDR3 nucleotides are TGTGCCAGCAGCTTGGGACAGGACACAGATACGCAGTATTTT.

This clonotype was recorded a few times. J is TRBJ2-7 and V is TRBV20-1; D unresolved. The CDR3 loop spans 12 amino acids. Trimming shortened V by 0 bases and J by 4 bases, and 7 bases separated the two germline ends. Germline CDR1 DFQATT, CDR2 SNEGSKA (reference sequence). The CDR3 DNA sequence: TGCAGTGCTAGAGATCAAGGTTACGAGCAGTACTTC. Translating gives CSARDQGYEQYF.

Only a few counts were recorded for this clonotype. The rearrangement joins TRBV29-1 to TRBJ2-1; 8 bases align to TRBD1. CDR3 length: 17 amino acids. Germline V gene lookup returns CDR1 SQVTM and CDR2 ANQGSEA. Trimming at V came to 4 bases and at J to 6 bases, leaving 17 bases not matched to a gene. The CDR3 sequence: CSVGGGKGQAAGNEQFF. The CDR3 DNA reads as TGCAGCGTTGGGGGTGGGAAGGGACAGGCAGCCGGCAATGAGCAGTTCTTC.

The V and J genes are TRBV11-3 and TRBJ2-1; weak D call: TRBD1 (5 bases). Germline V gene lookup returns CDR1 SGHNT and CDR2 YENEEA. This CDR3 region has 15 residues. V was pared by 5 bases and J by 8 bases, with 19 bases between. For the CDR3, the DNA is TGTGCCAGCAGCCCCCAGGGTGGGCGGCAGGATGAGCAGTTCTTC. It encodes CASSPQGGRQDEQFF.

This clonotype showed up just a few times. The CDR3 bases are TGTGCCAGCAGCTTGGGCACCTTTTACACAGATACGCAGTATTTT. It translates to CASSLGTFYTDTQYF. The chain carries TRBV5-4 and TRBJ2-3; D ambiguous. The germline gives CDR1 SGHNT, CDR2 YYREEE (reference sequence). The CDR3 length is 15 residues. V was pared by 0 bases and J by 2 bases, with 10 bases between.

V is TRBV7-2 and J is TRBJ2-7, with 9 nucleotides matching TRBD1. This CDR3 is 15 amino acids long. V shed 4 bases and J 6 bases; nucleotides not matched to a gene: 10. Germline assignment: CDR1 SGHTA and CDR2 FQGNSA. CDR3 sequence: CASSWGQGTAGEQYF. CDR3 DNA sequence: TGTGCCAGCAGCTGGGGACAGGGAACGGCCGGCGAGCAGTACTTC.

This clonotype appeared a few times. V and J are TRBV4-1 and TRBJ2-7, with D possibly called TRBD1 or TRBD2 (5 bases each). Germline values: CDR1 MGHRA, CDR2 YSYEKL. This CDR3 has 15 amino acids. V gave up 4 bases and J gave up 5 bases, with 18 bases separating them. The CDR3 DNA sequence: TGCGCCAGCAGCCCCCTAAAGGAGGCAGGGAACGAGCAGTACTTC. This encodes CASSPLKEAGNEQYF.

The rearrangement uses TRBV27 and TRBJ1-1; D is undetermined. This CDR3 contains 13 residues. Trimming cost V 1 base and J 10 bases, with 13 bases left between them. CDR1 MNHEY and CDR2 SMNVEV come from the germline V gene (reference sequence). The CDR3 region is CASSLLARGVAFF. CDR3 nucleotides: TGTGCCAGCAGTTTATTAGCTCGGGGTGTAGCTTTCTTT.